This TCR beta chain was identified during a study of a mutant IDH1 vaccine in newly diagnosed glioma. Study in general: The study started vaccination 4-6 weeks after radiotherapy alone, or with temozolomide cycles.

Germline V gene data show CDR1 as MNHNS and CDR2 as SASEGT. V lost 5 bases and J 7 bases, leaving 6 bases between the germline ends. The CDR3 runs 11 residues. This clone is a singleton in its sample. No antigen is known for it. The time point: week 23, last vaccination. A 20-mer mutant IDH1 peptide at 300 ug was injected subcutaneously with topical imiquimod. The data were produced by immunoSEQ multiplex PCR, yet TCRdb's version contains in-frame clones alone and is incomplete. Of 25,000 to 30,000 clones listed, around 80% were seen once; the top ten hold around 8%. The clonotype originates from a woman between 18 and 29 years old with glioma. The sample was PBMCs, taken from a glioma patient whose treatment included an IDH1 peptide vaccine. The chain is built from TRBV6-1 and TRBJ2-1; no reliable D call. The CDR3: CASSLDNEQFF. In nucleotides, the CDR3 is TGTGCCAGCAGTCTCGATAATGAGCAGTTCTTC.